Detailed here is one TCR beta chain. TCRdb's table, derived via immunoSEQ multiplex PCR, lists solely in-frame clones and lacks some. The sample lists under 200,000 clones, over 75% occurring once. The sample is drawn from a study of blood T cell repertoires in COVID-19. Study-wide background: Sample material is recorded as cDNA or gDNA derived from T cells, B-cell-depleted T cells, or PBMCs.

The CDR3 runs to 15 residues. Trimming at V came to 2 bases and at J to 8 bases, leaving 9 bases not matched to a gene. Germline V CDR1 and CDR2: MNHEY, SVGAGI. The sample was PBMCs or T cells enriched from blood (not recorded which). The chain employs TRBV6-5 and TRBJ2-7; 10 bases map to TRBD1. This clonotype was sampled from a man aged 45-60 years who had recovered from COVID-19. DNA of the CDR3: TGTGCCAGCAGTTACCGGGGGGACAGGGGCGCTAAGCAGTACTTC. Its translation: CASSYRGDRGAKQYF.